The rows below give T cell receptor beta chains drawn from one sample of a study of beta chain features in type 1 diabetes. The table came from immunoSEQ multiplex PCR; TCRdb's copy has only in-frame clones and leaves some out. The sample has about 190,000 clones; 7% to 9% are singletons. Material for sequencing was central memory CD4+ T cells from blood. Receptors originate from a young man with type 1 diabetes. CDR3s include the opening cysteine and the closing phenylalanine or tryptophan. Each record gives: V gene, clone size, J gene, D gene, CDR3 DNA, CDR3 protein. D genes are given only for firm matches. The listing skips clone size in some rows; elsewhere it reads once, few, many or a size class.

V: TRBV7-9; size: few; J: TRBJ1-1; D: TRBD1; DNA: TGTGCCAGCAGCCCGACAGGGTGGGACACTGAAGCTTTCTTT; CDR3: CASSPTGWDTEAFF
V: TRBV5-4; size: NA; J: TRBJ2-5; D: TRBD2; DNA: TGTGCCAGCAGCTTCGATAGCGGGACCAGGGAGACCCAGTACTTC; CDR3: CASSFDSGTRETQYF
V: TRBV7-8; size: NA; J: TRBJ2-3; D: TRBD2; DNA: TGTGCCAGCAGCTTGCATGGACTAGCGGGAGCGGATACGCAGTATTTT; CDR3: CASSLHGLAGADTQYF
V: TRBV18; size: NA; J: TRBJ1-5; D: NA; DNA: TGTGCCAGCTCCCCGACGAGCGGCAATCAGCCCCAGCATTTT; CDR3: CASSPTSGNQPQHF
V: TRBV6-5; size: NA; J: TRBJ2-5; D: NA; DNA: TGTGCCAGTGTTACAGGAGCTACGGAGACCCAGTACTTC; CDR3: CASVTGATETQYF
V: TRBV5-1; size: NA; J: TRBJ2-5; D: NA; DNA: TGCGCCAGCAGCTTTTCCGGTCAAGAGACCCAGTACTTC; CDR3: CASSFSGQETQYF
V: TRBV30; size: NA; J: TRBJ2-5; D: NA; DNA: TGTGCCTGGAGTGCTTCCTCAGGGATTCAAGAGACCCAGTACTTC; CDR3: CAWSASSGIQETQYF
V: TRBV11-2; size: few; J: TRBJ2-6; D: NA; DNA: TGTGCCAGCAGCGGTACTATTGCTGGGGCCAACGTCCTGACTTTC; CDR3: CASSGTIAGANVLTF
V: TRBV5-1; size: few; J: TRBJ2-1; D: TRBD2; DNA: TGCGCCAGCAGCTTCCCATCCGGGACTAGCGGCTCCTACAATGAGCAGTTCTTC; CDR3: CASSFPSGTSGSYNEQFF
V: TRBV18; size: NA; J: TRBJ2-1; D: TRBD2; DNA: TGTGCCAGCTCACCACTAATTAGCGGGGTGGACAATGAGCAGTTCTTC; CDR3: CASSPLISGVDNEQFF
V: TRBV7-9; size: few; J: TRBJ1-2; D: NA; DNA: TGTGCCAGCAGCTTAGGGACAGACTATGGCTACACCTTC; CDR3: CASSLGTDYGYTF
V: TRBV25-1; size: NA; J: TRBJ2-5; D: TRBD2; DNA: TGTGCCAGCAAGGCTAGCGGGAGTCGAGAGACCCAGTACTTC; CDR3: CASKASGSRETQYF
V: TRBV6-5; size: NA; J: TRBJ1-2; D: NA; DNA: TGTGCCAGCAGTGGACAGCGGAGTAACTATGGCTACACCTTC; CDR3: CASSGQRSNYGYTF
V: TRBV9; size: NA; J: TRBJ2-7; D: NA; DNA: TGTGCCAGCAGCGTGAGCGAGCGCCGCAACGAGCAGTACTTC; CDR3: CASSVSERRNEQYF
V: TRBV7-6; size: many; J: TRBJ2-7; D: NA; DNA: TGTGCCAGCAGCTTAGATGCAGGCCCCTACGAGCAGTACTTC; CDR3: CASSLDAGPYEQYF
V: TRBV4-2; size: few; J: TRBJ1-4; D: NA; DNA: TGTGCCAGCAGCCAAGACCGACAGGTTAATGAAAAACTGTTTTTT; CDR3: CASSQDRQVNEKLFF
V: TRBV28; size: few; J: TRBJ2-1; D: TRBD1; DNA: TGTGCCAGCAGTTTAGCGACAGGGGACCAGTTCTTC; CDR3: CASSLATGDQFF
V: TRBV18; size: NA; J: TRBJ2-1; D: TRBD2; DNA: TGTGCCAGCTCACCACCGGGGAGGGTGGTTTACAATGAGCAGTTCTTC; CDR3: CASSPPGRVVYNEQFF
V: TRBV10-3; size: NA; J: TRBJ1-1; D: NA; DNA: TGTGCCAGCAGGGATAGTACAGGGACCAACACTGAAGCTTTCTTT; CDR3: CASRDSTGTNTEAFF
V: TRBV7-2; size: few; J: TRBJ2-7; D: NA; DNA: TGTGCCAGCAGCTTAGGGCTAGTAACCTACGAGCAGTACTTC; CDR3: CASSLGLVTYEQYF
V: TRBV7-9; size: few; J: TRBJ2-7; D: TRBD1; DNA: TGTGCCAGCAGCTTAGTTAACAGGGGGAGCGAGCAGTACTTC; CDR3: CASSLVNRGSEQYF
V: TRBV4-2; size: few; J: TRBJ2-1; D: NA; DNA: TGTGCCAGCAGCCAAGACCCGCCGGGGAGTGGGTACAATGAGCAGTTCTTC; CDR3: CASSQDPPGSGYNEQFF
V: TRBV27; size: NA; J: TRBJ2-1; D: TRBD1; DNA: TGTGCCAGCAGTCCTAGACAGGGAGCCCTTAATGAGCAGTTCTTC; CDR3: CASSPRQGALNEQFF
V: TRBV6-5; size: few; J: TRBJ2-3; D: NA; DNA: TGTGCCAGCGCGACAACAGATACGCAGTATTTT; CDR3: CASATTDTQYF
V: TRBV6-1; size: NA; J: TRBJ2-7; D: TRBD2; DNA: TGTGCCAGCAGTGAGCGCGGGAGGTTCGCGGGAGGCGCTTGGCAGTACTTC; CDR3: CASSERGRFAGGAWQYF
V: TRBV27; size: few; J: TRBJ2-7; D: TRBD1; DNA: TGTGCCAGCAGTTTCTGGGACAGGGTCTACGAGCAGTACTTC; CDR3: CASSFWDRVYEQYF
V: TRBV7-9; size: NA; J: TRBJ1-1; D: NA; DNA: TGTGCCAGCACCTTATTAAAGGGCGCGGGGGCGTGGACTGAAGCTTTCTTT; CDR3: CASTLLKGAGAWTEAFF
V: TRBV15; size: few; J: TRBJ2-1; D: NA; DNA: TGTGCCACCAGCAGCGGGACTGGGAATGAGCAGTTCTTC; CDR3: CATSSGTGNEQFF
V: TRBV6-5; size: few; J: TRBJ1-5; D: TRBD1; DNA: TGTGCCAGCAGTTACGGACAGGGGGGACAGCCCCAGCATTTT; CDR3: CASSYGQGGQPQHF
V: TRBV28; size: NA; J: TRBJ2-1; D: NA; DNA: TGTGCCAGCAGGAAGCGGCTTTTGGAGCAGTTCTTC; CDR3: CASRKRLLEQFF